Listed below are T cell receptor beta chains from one sample, sequenced in a study of cytomegalovirus exposure and HLA in healthy donors. Generated by immunoSEQ multiplex PCR, the TCRdb table keeps only in-frame clones and is missing some. Of about 94,000 clones in the sample, roughly 77% were seen once. Sequencing input: PBMCs. The receptors were gathered from a human donor in good health. Both conserved end residues are part of each CDR3. The D gene is left open where the match is weak. Size is omitted from some rows. Given values are once, few, many or a class for expanded clones.

TRBD2	16	TRBJ2-1	.	TRBV25-1	CASSWSSGRFYNEQFF	TGTGCCAGCAGTTGGTCTAGCGGGAGGTTCTACAATGAGCAGTTCTTC
.	16	TRBJ1-1	.	TRBV5-1	CASSLAGGAQNTEAFF	TGCGCCAGCAGCTTGGCCGGGGGGGCCCAGAACACTGAAGCTTTCTTT
.	16	TRBJ1-2	.	TRBV28	CASSFPSGSEGYGYTF	TGTGCCAGCAGTTTCCCGTCGGGATCAGAGGGCTATGGCTACACCTTC
TRBD1	13	TRBJ1-2	.	TRBV5-4	CASSFGQGDGYTF	TGTGCCAGCAGCTTCGGACAGGGGGATGGCTACACCTTC
.	12	TRBJ1-6	.	TRBV7-9	CASSLGDSPLHF	TGTGCCAGCAGCTTGGGAGATTCACCCCTCCACTTT
.	14	TRBJ1-5	.	TRBV25-1	CASSQLGANQPQHF	TGTGCCAGCAGTCAACTGGGGGCGAATCAGCCCCAGCATTTT
.	14	TRBJ1-2	once	TRBV5-1	CASSTGTANYGYTF	TGCGCCAGCAGCACAGGGACGGCCAACTATGGCTACACCTTC
TRBD1	16	TRBJ2-3	.	TRBV15	CATSRGLGTGTDTQYF	TGTGCCACCAGCAGAGGGTTGGGGACAGGCACAGATACGCAGTATTTT
.	16	TRBJ2-5	.	TRBV4-2	CASSSLKREPPETQYF	TGTGCCAGCAGCAGCCTGAAACGGGAGCCCCCGGAGACCCAGTACTTC
TRBD2	14	TRBJ2-7	.	TRBV6-6	CASSFSAGAHEQYF	TGTGCCAGCAGTTTCAGCGCGGGAGCTCACGAGCAGTACTTC
.	14	TRBJ2-5	.	TRBV28	CASSNSGYQETQYF	TGTGCCAGCTCAAATTCGGGATACCAAGAGACCCAGTACTTC
TRBD2	14	TRBJ2-7	.	TRBV14	CASSPAGVYPEQYF	TGTGCCAGCAGCCCAGCGGGAGTCTATCCCGAGCAGTACTTC
.	14	TRBJ2-3	.	TRBV2	CASSEGWGPDTQYF	TGTGCCAGCAGTGAGGGGTGGGGGCCAGATACGCAGTATTTT
TRBD1	14	TRBJ2-3	.	TRBV7-2	CASSLGQGLDTQYF	TGTGCCAGCAGCCTGGGACAGGGGCTAGATACGCAGTATTTT
.	15	TRBJ1-1	.	TRBV7-2	CASSFSRGMNTEAFF	TGTGCCAGCAGCTTCTCAAGGGGAATGAACACTGAAGCTTTCTTT
.	12	TRBJ2-1	.	TRBV7-6	CASSFAANEQFF	TGTGCCAGCAGCTTTGCGGCCAATGAGCAGTTCTTC
TRBD1	13	TRBJ2-7	.	TRBV2	CASAPGQSYEQYF	TGTGCCAGCGCTCCGGGACAGTCCTACGAGCAGTACTTC
TRBD2	15	TRBJ2-2	.	TRBV14	CASSLAGGGSGELFF	TGTGCCAGCAGCCTTGCGGGAGGCGGATCCGGGGAGCTGTTTTTT
TRBD2	20	TRBJ2-1	.	TRBV4-3	CASSQGIFTSGSQTYNEQFF	TGCGCCAGCAGCCAAGGAATTTTCACTAGCGGGAGCCAAACCTACAATGAGCAGTTCTTC
.	14	TRBJ1-1	few	TRBV6-6	CASSSVGEGTEAFF	TGTGCCAGCAGTTCCGTCGGGGAGGGGACTGAAGCTTTCTTT
.	15	TRBJ2-3	.	TRBV5-4	CASSLGSPTTNTQYF	TGTGCCAGCAGCTTGGGATCTCCCACCACAAATACGCAGTATTTT
TRBD2	14	TRBJ2-5	.	TRBV7-9	CASRGLAGKETQYF	TGTGCCAGCAGGGGACTAGCGGGGAAGGAGACCCAGTACTTC
TRBD1	20	TRBJ2-6	.	TRBV19	CASSIRRGGQGASGANVLTF	TGTGCCAGTAGTATCAGAAGGGGGGGACAGGGGGCGTCCGGGGCCAACGTCCTGACTTTC
TRBD1	15	TRBJ2-4	once	TRBV14	CASSQDLGQFGIQYF	TGTGCCAGCAGCCAAGATCTGGGACAGTTCGGCATTCAGTACTTC
.	14	TRBJ2-7	.	TRBV7-9	CASSLVSGKGEQYF	TGTGCCAGCAGCTTAGTATCGGGGAAGGGCGAGCAGTACTTC
.	15	TRBJ2-3	.	TRBV4-3	CASSQEGQGTDTQYF	TGCGCCAGCAGCCAAGAGGGGCAGGGCACAGATACGCAGTATTTT
.	13	TRBJ2-2	.	TRBV7-2	CASSSWPFGELFF	TGTGCCAGCAGCTCCTGGCCGTTCGGGGAGCTGTTTTTT
TRBD1	14	TRBJ1-2	.	TRBV6-6	CASSPTGQVDGYTF	TGTGCCAGCAGTCCCACCGGACAGGTAGATGGCTACACCTTC
.	11	TRBJ1-1	.	TRBV20-1	CSASEDGEAFF	TGCAGTGCTAGTGAAGACGGGGAAGCTTTCTTT
TRBD1	14	TRBJ2-7	.	TRBV10-1	CASSEHDTGGEQYF	TGCGCCAGCAGTGAACACGATACAGGGGGCGAGCAGTACTTC
TRBD1	16	TRBJ1-1	.	TRBV5-1	CASSQPRGPMNTEAFF	TGCGCCAGCAGCCAGCCCAGGGGGCCCATGAACACTGAAGCTTTCTTT